These 30 T cell receptor beta chains share one sample of origin, sequenced in a study of T cell responses to AZD1222 COVID-19 vaccine. This table comes from immunoSEQ multiplex PCR, and its TCRdb copy is limited to in-frame clones, with some not included. The data show around 100,000 clones, with roughly 80% seen just once and 9.4% held by the top ten. This specimen was peripheral blood, taken on day 0 of AZD1222 vaccination. The receptors were sampled from an adult in good health.

The chain has TRBV7-2 and TRBJ2-1; tentatively, D is TRBD1 (7 bases). V was shortened by 6 bases and J by 6 bases, with 21 bases between the two germline ends. The germline CDR1 and CDR2 sequences are SGHTA and FQGNSA. The CDR3 has 16 residues. CDR3 loop: CASRPGGLLKGNEQFF. The CDR3 DNA reads TGTGCCAGCAGACCAGGGGGGCTGTTAAAGGGCAATGAGCAGTTCTTC.

The chain is built from TRBV27 and TRBJ2-3; TRBD2 matches 8 bases. The CDR3 extends over 14 amino acids. V trimming: 4 bases; J trimming: 4 bases; junction bases outside the gene matches: 4. In germline, CDR1 is MNHEY, CDR2 SMNVEV (reference sequence). The CDR3 DNA reads TGTGCCAGCAGTTCCGGGAGGGCCCCAGATACGCAGTATTTT. It encodes CASSSGRAPDTQYF.

This chain joins TRBV7-9 and TRBJ2-3; D tentatively fits TRBD1 or TRBD2 (6 bases each). Germline V gene sequence: CDR1 SEHNR, CDR2 FQNEAQ (reference sequence). Trimming stripped 4 bases from V and 2 bases from J, with 13 bases between. The CDR3 is 15 residues long. CDR3 in DNA: TGTGCCAGCAGCTCGAGAGGGGGGCACACAGATACGCAGTATTTT. This translates into CASSSRGGHTDTQYF.

V gene TRBV3-1 (or the pseudogene TRBV3-2) combines with J gene TRBJ1-4, with 7 bases aligning to TRBD1. The CDR3 totals 15 residues. CDR1 and CDR2 from the germline V gene are LGHDT and YNNKEL (reference sequence). V lost 6 bases, J lost 9 bases, and 13 bases stayed unmatched. CDR3 amino acids: CASSLRQGSGKKLFF. In DNA, the CDR3 is TGTGCCAGCAGTCTTCGACAGGGTTCGGGAAAAAAACTGTTTTTT.

The chain is built from TRBV5-4 and TRBJ1-6; possible D gene TRBD1, 5 bases. Germline lookup yields CDR1 SGHNT and CDR2 YYREEE (reference sequence). The CDR3 extends over 15 amino acids. Trimming took 0 bases from V and 7 from J, leaving 11 bases between them. The CDR3 DNA sequence: TGTGCCAGCAGCTTGGCCGGCAGGGTAAATTCACCCCTCCACTTT. It specifies CASSLAGRVNSPLHF.

The chain carries TRBV5-4 and TRBJ1-5; tentatively, D is TRBD1 (5 bases). In germline, CDR1 is SGHNT, CDR2 YYREEE (reference sequence). Trimming left V 9 bases short and J 5 bases short, with 15 bases between. This CDR3 has 13 amino acids. This CDR3 is CATSRDGYQPQHF. The CDR3 bases are TGTGCCACCTCACGGGACGGCTATCAGCCCCAGCATTTT.

The CDR3 reads CASSNSGGTGYEQYF. The CDR3 DNA sequence: TGTGCCAGCAGCAACTCAGGGGGAACGGGATACGAGCAGTACTTC. The chain is built from TRBV6-2 or TRBV6-3 and TRBJ2-7; 7 nucleotides agree with TRBD1. V trimming: 6 bases; J trimming: 4 bases; junction bases outside the gene matches: 12. This CDR3 has 15 residues. From germline, CDR1 is MNHEY and CDR2 SVGEGT.

This clone was seen a single time. The genes are TRBV29-1 and TRBJ2-7; D gene ambiguous. Germline CDR1 reads SQVTM; CDR2 reads ANQGSEA. V was trimmed by 1 base and J by 4 bases, leaving 8 bases between them. CDR3 size: 12 residues. The CDR3: CSVEAKDYEQYF. For the CDR3, the DNA is TGCAGCGTTGAAGCAAAGGATTACGAGCAGTACTTC.

The chain joins TRBV3-1 (or the pseudogene TRBV3-2) to TRBJ2-7, with D perhaps TRBD2 (6 bases). Germline assignment: CDR1 LGHDT and CDR2 YNNKEL (reference sequence). V shed 4 bases and J shed 4 bases, with 11 bases lying between them. The CDR3 is 13 amino acids. CDR3 loop: CASSPNRGYEQYF. In nucleotides, the CDR3 is TGTGCCAGCAGCCCCAACCGGGGGTACGAGCAGTACTTC.

This chain uses TRBV19 with TRBJ1-2; a possible D gene is TRBD1 (5 bases). Trimming took 6 bases from V and 1 from J, leaving 9 bases between them. The CDR3 is 13 residues long. Looked up from germline, CDR1 is LNHDA and CDR2 is SQIVND (reference sequence). CDR3 residues: CASSREYNYGYTF. CDR3 bases: TGTGCCAGTAGCAGGGAGTATAACTATGGCTACACCTTC.

The chain combines TRBV20-1 with TRBJ1-1, with D perhaps matching TRBD1 (6 bases). V gave up 3 bases and J gave up 3 bases, with 14 bases separating them. Looked up from germline, CDR1 is DFQATT and CDR2 is SNEGSKA (reference sequence). The CDR3 is 14 amino acids. CDR3 sequence reads: CSASSGGAYTEAFF. The CDR3, as DNA: TGCAGTGCTAGTTCCGGGGGCGCGTACACTGAAGCTTTCTTT.

This chain links TRBV6-5 with TRBJ1-6; possible D gene TRBD1, 6 bases. Between the trimmed V and J ends, which lost 8 bases and 7 bases, there was a span of 18 bases. Germline CDR1 and CDR2: MNHEY and SVGAGI. The CDR3 is made up of 15 amino acids. The CDR3 DNA reads as TGTGCCAGCGGGGACGGGGGGCAGTTAAATTCACCCCTCCACTTT. Translating it yields CASGDGGQLNSPLHF.

This chain joins TRBV27 and TRBJ1-5; D unclear. The CDR3 sequence is 14 residues long. The V end lost 7 bases, the J end lost 7 bases, and 17 bases lay between the germline ends. Germline V gene sequence: CDR1 MNHEY, CDR2 SMNVEV (reference sequence). The CDR3 nucleotides are TGTGCCAGCACCCAAAGTGGACTCCTACAGCCCCAGCATTTT. Translation gives CASTQSGLLQPQHF.

This chain uses TRBV7-6 with TRBJ2-7, with a weak D call TRBD1 (6 bases). Germline V gene sequence: CDR1 SGHVS, CDR2 FNYEAQ. Trimming removed 4 bases at V and 0 bases at J, with 16 bases between. The CDR3 runs to 16 residues. CDR3 sequence: CASSSARGTGSYEQYF. CDR3 coding DNA: TGTGCCAGCAGCTCCGCGAGGGGGACGGGCTCCTACGAGCAGTACTTC.

The chain has TRBV6-1 and TRBJ1-4; D is perhaps TRBD1 (5 bases). Germline V gene sequence: CDR1 MNHNS, CDR2 SASEGT. CDR3 length: 15 residues. V lost 3 bases and J 8 bases, leaving 16 bases between the germline ends. CDR3 sequence: CASSDDSRGAEKLFF. The CDR3 DNA follows: TGTGCCAGCAGTGATGATAGTAGGGGAGCGGAAAAACTGTTTTTT.

V is TRBV5-6 and J is TRBJ2-1; 14 bases are a match to TRBD2. After removal of 5 bases from V and 10 bases from J, the junction contained 8 bases not matched to a gene. The CDR3 has 15 residues. Germline V gene sequence: CDR1 SGHDT, CDR2 YYEEEE. CDR3 DNA sequence: TGTGCCAGCAGACAACCGGGACTAGCGGGAGTGGAGCAGTTCTTC. Translating it yields CASRQPGLAGVEQFF.

This rearrangement joins TRBV6-5 to TRBJ1-5; possible D gene TRBD1, 5 bases. CDR3 size: 13 residues. V lost 10 bases and J lost 7, with 17 bases in between. In germline, CDR1 is MNHEY, CDR2 SVGAGI. The CDR3 DNA sequence: TGTGCCATTTCCAAGGGGACCGGGCAGCCCCAGCATTTT. This gives the protein CAISKGTGQPQHF.

The rearrangement joins TRBV28 to TRBJ2-7, with 9 bases that match TRBD1. The CDR3 loop spans 15 amino acids. J lost 2 bases, V lost 4 bases, and 6 bases had no gene match. Germline CDR1 and CDR2: MDHEN and SYDVKM. CDR3 nucleotide sequence: TGTGCCAGCAGTTCGTCGGGGACAGGGCCCTACGAGCAGTACTTC. As protein: CASSSSGTGPYEQYF. The variable domain in full, with the rest retrieved from reference TRBV28 and TRBJ2-7, is DVKVTQSSRYLVKRTGEKVFLECVQDMDHENMFWYRQDPGLGLRLIYFSYDVKMKEKGDIPEGYSVSREKKERFSLILESASTNQTSMYLCASSSSGTGPYEQYFGPGTRLTVT.

This chain uses TRBV9 with TRBJ2-1, with 9 bases fitting TRBD2. The V and J ends lost 4 bases and 2 bases, in that order; junction bases with no gene match: 7. This CDR3 comprises 16 residues. In germline, CDR1 is SGDLS, CDR2 YYNGEE. This CDR3 reads CASSKGTSYPYNEQFF. The CDR3 DNA sequence: TGTGCCAGCAGCAAAGGGACTAGCTACCCCTACAATGAGCAGTTCTTC.

This clone was observed once. The rearrangement uses TRBV9 and TRBJ1-6; D unclear. V shed 6 bases and J shed 9 bases, with 22 bases lying between them. This CDR3 is 16 amino acids long. Germline V gene sequence: CDR1 SGDLS, CDR2 YYNGEE. CDR3 in amino acids: CASTSRPDGIGSPLHF. Here the CDR3 DNA reads TGTGCCAGCACGTCCCGGCCGGACGGAATAGGTTCACCCCTCCACTTT.

DNA for the CDR3: TGTGCCAGTAGTTTAGCGGGGAGGATTAATGAGCAGTTCTTC. Translated, it gives CASSLAGRINEQFF. This chain connects TRBV19 to TRBJ2-1; TRBD2 matches 8 bases. V lost 5 bases to trimming and J lost 7 bases; unmatched junction nucleotides: 7. Per germline, CDR1 LNHDA and CDR2 SQIVND (reference sequence). The CDR3 length is 14 residues.

As DNA, the CDR3 is TGCGCCAGCAGGACTAGCGGGACGATGGGGGATACGCAGTATTTT. It codes for CASRTSGTMGDTQYF. The chain carries TRBV5-1 and TRBJ2-3; TRBD2 matches 11 bases. V was clipped by 5 bases and J by 6 bases; unmatched bases: 8. The V gene's germline CDR1 is SGHRS and CDR2 YFSETQ. The CDR3 has 15 residues.

This clone was recorded only once. The V and J genes are TRBV7-9 and TRBJ1-1; D uncertain. This CDR3 contains 14 residues. Trimming cost V 8 bases and J 4 bases, with 17 bases left between them. CDR1 is SEHNR, CDR2 FQNEAQ, per germline (reference sequence). Here the CDR3 DNA reads TGTGCCAGCGCCCTGGTCGGGTTTGGCACTGAAGCTTTCTTT. Amino acid sequence: CASALVGFGTEAFF.

The V and J genes are TRBV7-9 and TRBJ1-2; D might be TRBD1 (5 bases). V was cut by 5 bases and J by 7 bases, with 20 bases left in between. CDR1 is SEHNR, CDR2 FQNEAQ, per germline (reference sequence). This CDR3 is 15 amino acids long. The CDR3: CASSQGPQGVTGYTF. The CDR3 nucleotides read TGTGCCAGCAGCCAGGGACCCCAGGGAGTAACTGGCTACACCTTC.

V is TRBV18 and J is TRBJ2-3; no firm D call. V was pared by 3 bases and J by 0 bases, with 7 bases between. The germline CDR1 and CDR2 sequences are KGHSH and LQKENI. This CDR3 comprises 14 residues. CDR3 nucleotides: TGTGCCAGCTCACCCTCGGACAGCACAGATACGCAGTATTTT. Its protein product is CASSPSDSTDTQYF.

The rearrangement uses TRBV11-3 and TRBJ2-1, with D possibly TRBD2 on 6 matching bases. Trimming took off 1 base at V and 6 bases at J, with 7 bases between the two ends. CDR1 and CDR2 from the germline V gene are SGHNT and YENEEA. The CDR3 loop spans 13 amino acids. The CDR3 sequence: CASSLGGANEQFF. CDR3 nucleotide sequence: TGTGCCAGCAGCTTAGGCGGGGCCAATGAGCAGTTCTTC.

V usage is TRBV19 and J usage is TRBJ2-5; 7 bases are a match to TRBD2. The CDR3 is 13 amino acids. Germline V gives CDR1 LNHDA, CDR2 SQIVND (reference sequence). The trim removed 3 bases at V and 5 bases at J, leaving 3 bases unmatched. CDR3 nucleotides: TGTGCCAGTAGTATGTCCGGGAGGGAGACCCAGTACTTC. Translated, it gives CASSMSGRETQYF.

The rearrangement links TRBV4-1 to TRBJ2-3, with D unclear. The germline CDR1 and CDR2 sequences are MGHRA and YSYEKL. V lost 0 bases, J lost 4 bases, and 8 bases lay in between. This CDR3 contains 14 residues. The CDR3 loop reads CASSQDRAPDTQYF. Written as DNA, the CDR3 is TGCGCCAGCAGCCAAGATCGGGCCCCAGATACGCAGTATTTT.

This clone came up once. The V and J genes are TRBV7-2 and TRBJ2-7; 9 bases match TRBD1. This CDR3 has 14 residues. Germline CDR1 SGHTA, CDR2 FQGNSA. Trimming at V came to 5 bases and at J to 6 bases, leaving 8 bases not matched to a gene. CDR3 region: CASSGDRVVGEQYF. Here the CDR3 DNA reads TGTGCCAGCAGCGGGGACAGGGTGGTAGGCGAGCAGTACTTC.

The V call is TRBV4-3, the J call TRBJ2-7; 7 bases agree with TRBD1. CDR1 and CDR2 from the germline V gene are LGHNA and YSLEER. Losses at the gene ends were 2 bases for V and 3 bases for J; bases not matched to a gene: 13. The CDR3 is 17 residues long. CDR3 nucleotide sequence: TGCGCCAGCAGCCAACTCATTACAGGGGCGAAGGTCTACGAGCAGTACTTC. It is translated as CASSQLITGAKVYEQYF.